A selection of T cell receptor beta chains follows, all from one sample in a study of blood T cell repertoires in COVID-19. TCRdb's table, derived via immunoSEQ multiplex PCR, lists solely in-frame clones and lacks some. This repertoire shows roughly 250,000 clones, over 75% found once; its top ten account for 7.5% to 9%. The sample comprised peripheral blood. All receptors come from a human donor in a cohort sampled during active COVID-19. The CDR3 runs from the conserved cysteine through the conserved F or W. D genes are given only for firm matches. Only part of the rows carry a size: once, few, many, or a class if the clone is expanded.

d_gene	v_gene	abundance	j_gene	CDR3aa	CDR3nt
TRBD2	TRBV19	NA	TRBJ2-1	CASSIRGTSGLGNNEQFF	TGTGCCAGTAGTATTAGGGGGACTAGCGGCTTGGGGAACAATGAGCAGTTCTTC
NA	TRBV29-1	NA	TRBJ1-1	CSVEWRSGNGAFF	TGCAGCGTTGAATGGAGGAGTGGGAACGGTGCTTTCTTT
NA	TRBV6-5	NA	TRBJ2-7	CASSYSKLVREQYF	TGTGCCAGCAGTTACTCGAAACTAGTTCGGGAGCAGTACTTC
TRBD2	TRBV6-2/TRBV6-3	few	TRBJ2-1	CASSYSPAGGLYNEQFF	TGTGCCAGCAGTTACTCTCCGGCGGGGGGCCTGTACAATGAGCAGTTCTTC
NA	TRBV5-1	NA	TRBJ1-2	CASRTAVEGGYTF	TGCGCCAGCAGGACCGCGGTAGAAGGTGGCTACACCTTC
NA	TRBV6-6	NA	TRBJ2-3	CASSYSLTTDTQYF	TGTGCCAGCAGTTACTCACTCACCACAGATACGCAGTATTTT
TRBD1	TRBV6-5	NA	TRBJ1-1	CASRNRGWAEAFF	TGTGCCAGCAGAAACAGGGGTTGGGCTGAAGCTTTCTTT
NA	TRBV12-3/TRBV12-4	few	TRBJ1-1	CASSLSSTEAFF	TGTGCCAGCAGTTTAAGTAGCACTGAAGCTTTCTTT
TRBD2	TRBV2	NA	TRBJ2-3	CASSGGGRATDTQYF	TGTGCCAGCAGTGGAGGCGGGAGGGCCACAGATACGCAGTATTTT
NA	TRBV7-8	NA	TRBJ2-7	CASSPGGTAMGEQYF	TGTGCCAGCAGCCCAGGGGGGACAGCGATGGGGGAGCAGTACTTC
TRBD2	TRBV7-2	NA	TRBJ2-4	CASSLLPAGGRANQNIQYF	TGTGCCAGCAGCTTATTGCCGGCGGGGGGCCGAGCTAATCAAAACATTCAGTACTTC
NA	TRBV29-1	NA	TRBJ1-1	CSVGDTEAFF	TGCAGCGTCGGGGACACTGAAGCTTTCTTT
NA	TRBV6-5	NA	TRBJ2-7	CASSPRGDEQYF	TGTGCCAGCAGTCCGCGGGGAGACGAGCAGTACTTC
NA	TRBV27	NA	TRBJ2-1	CASSPRYSSYNEQFF	TGTGCCAGCAGCCCTAGATATAGCTCCTACAATGAGCAGTTCTTC
NA	TRBV15	NA	TRBJ1-2	CATSPLEGGYTF	TGTGCCACCAGCCCTTTGGAGGGTGGCTACACCTTC
NA	TRBV25-1	once	TRBJ2-4	CASSDSLRGKNIQYF	TGTGCCAGCAGTGATAGCCTCAGGGGCAAAAACATTCAGTACTTC
TRBD1	TRBV29-1	once	TRBJ1-1	CSVEGRGQGARTEAFF	TGCAGCGTTGAAGGTCGGGGACAGGGGGCGAGGACTGAAGCTTTCTTT
TRBD2	TRBV5-1	NA	TRBJ2-3	CASSSTIAGGSTDTQYF	TGCGCCAGCAGCTCGACTATAGCGGGAGGTAGCACAGATACGCAGTATTTT
NA	TRBV10-3	NA	TRBJ1-2	CAISVTPEGAYGYTF	TGTGCCATCAGTGTAACCCCCGAGGGAGCGTATGGCTACACCTTC
NA	TRBV5-4	few	TRBJ2-7	CASTTDSATYEQYF	TGTGCCAGCACCACAGACAGTGCTACCTACGAGCAGTACTTC
NA	TRBV25-1	NA	TRBJ2-1	CASRGGPPGSEQFF	TGTGCCAGCAGAGGGGGACCCCCGGGAAGTGAGCAGTTCTTC
TRBD2	TRBV4-1	few	TRBJ2-3	CASSQGSGTLTDTQYF	TGCGCCAGCAGCCAGGGTAGCGGGACCCTCACAGATACGCAGTATTTT
TRBD1	TRBV25-1	NA	TRBJ1-6	CASSDSTTGGQGFSPLHF	TGTGCCAGCAGTGACTCGACAACCGGGGGACAGGGGTTTTCACCCCTCCACTTT